This TCR beta chain is from a study of T cell responses to AZD1222 COVID-19 vaccine. Libraries were prepared by immunoSEQ multiplex PCR; TCRdb keeps only in-frame clonotypes and omits some of them. Of more than 80,000 clones listed, 75% to 90% are singletons. V dropped 2 bases and J dropped 0 bases, with 14 bases sitting between them. Germline lookup yields CDR1 SGDLS and CDR2 YYNGEE. CDR3 size: 16 residues. This sequence was found in an adult who received the AZD1222 COVID-19 vaccine. Here the sequenced sample was peripheral blood, taken 28 days after the second AZD1222 dose. The chain carries TRBV9 and TRBJ1-2; no firm D call. The CDR3 bases are TGTGCCAGCAGCGTTGGTCTTGGAGACTCTAACTATGGCTACACCTTC. Translation: CASSVGLGDSNYGYTF.